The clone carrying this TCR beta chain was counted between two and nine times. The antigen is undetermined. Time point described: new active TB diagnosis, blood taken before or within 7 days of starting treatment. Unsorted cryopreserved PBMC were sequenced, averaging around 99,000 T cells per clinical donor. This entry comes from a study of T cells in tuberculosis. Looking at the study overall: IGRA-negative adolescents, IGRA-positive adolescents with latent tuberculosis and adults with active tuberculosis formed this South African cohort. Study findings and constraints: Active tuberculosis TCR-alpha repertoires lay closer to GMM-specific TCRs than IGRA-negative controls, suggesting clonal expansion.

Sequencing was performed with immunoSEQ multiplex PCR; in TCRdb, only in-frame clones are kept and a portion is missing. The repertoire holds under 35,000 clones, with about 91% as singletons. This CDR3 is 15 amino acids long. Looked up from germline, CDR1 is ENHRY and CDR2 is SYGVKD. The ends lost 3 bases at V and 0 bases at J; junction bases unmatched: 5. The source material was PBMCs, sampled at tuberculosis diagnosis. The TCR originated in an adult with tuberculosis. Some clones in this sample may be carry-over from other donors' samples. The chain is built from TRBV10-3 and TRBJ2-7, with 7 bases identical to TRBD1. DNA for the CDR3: TGTGCCATCAGTGATGCTGGGACAGTCTCCTACGAGCAGTACTTC. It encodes CAISDAGTVSYEQYF.